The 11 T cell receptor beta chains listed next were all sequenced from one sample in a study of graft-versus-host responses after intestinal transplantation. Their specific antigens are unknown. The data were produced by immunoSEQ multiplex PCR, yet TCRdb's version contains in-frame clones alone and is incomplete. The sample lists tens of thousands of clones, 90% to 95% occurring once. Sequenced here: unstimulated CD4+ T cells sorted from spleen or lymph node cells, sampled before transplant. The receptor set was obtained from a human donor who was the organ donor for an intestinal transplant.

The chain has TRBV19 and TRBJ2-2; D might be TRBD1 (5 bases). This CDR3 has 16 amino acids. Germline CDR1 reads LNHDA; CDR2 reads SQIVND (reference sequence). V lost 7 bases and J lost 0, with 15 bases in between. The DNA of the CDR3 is TGTGCCAGTAAAGACAGACCGTTCGCGAACACCGGGGAGCTGTTTTTT. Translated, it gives CASKDRPFANTGELFF.

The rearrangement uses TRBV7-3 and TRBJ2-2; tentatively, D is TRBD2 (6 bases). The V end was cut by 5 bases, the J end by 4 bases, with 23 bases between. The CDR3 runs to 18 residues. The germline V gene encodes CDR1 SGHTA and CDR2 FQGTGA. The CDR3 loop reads CASSLRGSSSFSTGELFF. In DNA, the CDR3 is TGTGCCAGCAGCCTACGGGGGTCCTCCTCCTTTTCCACCGGGGAGCTGTTTTTT.

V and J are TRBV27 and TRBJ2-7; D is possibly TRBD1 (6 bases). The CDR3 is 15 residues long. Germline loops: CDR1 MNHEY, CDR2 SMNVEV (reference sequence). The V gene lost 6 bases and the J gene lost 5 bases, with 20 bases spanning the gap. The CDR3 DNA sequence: TGTGCCAGCAGCCCCCGGTTGGGGGCGAGCAACGAGCAGTACTTC. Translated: CASSPRLGASNEQYF.

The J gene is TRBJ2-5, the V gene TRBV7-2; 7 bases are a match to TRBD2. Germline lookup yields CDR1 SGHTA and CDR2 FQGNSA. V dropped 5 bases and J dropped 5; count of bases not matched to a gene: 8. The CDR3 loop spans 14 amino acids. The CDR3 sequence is CASSTQTSWETQYF. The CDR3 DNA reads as TGTGCCAGCAGCACCCAGACTAGCTGGGAGACCCAGTACTTC.

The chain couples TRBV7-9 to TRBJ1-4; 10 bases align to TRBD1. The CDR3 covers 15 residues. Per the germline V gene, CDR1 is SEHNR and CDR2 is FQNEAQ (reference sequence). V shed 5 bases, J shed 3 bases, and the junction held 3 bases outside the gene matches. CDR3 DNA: TGTGCCAGCAGCAACGGACAGGGGGCTAATGAAAAACTGTTTTTT. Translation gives CASSNGQGANEKLFF.

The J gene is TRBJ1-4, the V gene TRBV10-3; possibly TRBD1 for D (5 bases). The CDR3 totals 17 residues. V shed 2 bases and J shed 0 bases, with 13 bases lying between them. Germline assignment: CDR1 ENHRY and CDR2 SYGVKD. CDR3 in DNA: TGTGCCATCAGTGAGAGGGGACCCCTCGCAACTAATGAAAAACTGTTTTTT. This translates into CAISERGPLATNEKLFF.

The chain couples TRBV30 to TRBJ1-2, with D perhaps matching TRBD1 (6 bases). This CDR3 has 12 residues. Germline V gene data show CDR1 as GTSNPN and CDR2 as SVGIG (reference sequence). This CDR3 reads CARRGLNYGYTF. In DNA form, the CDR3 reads TGTGCTCGGAGGGGGTTGAACTATGGCTACACCTTC.

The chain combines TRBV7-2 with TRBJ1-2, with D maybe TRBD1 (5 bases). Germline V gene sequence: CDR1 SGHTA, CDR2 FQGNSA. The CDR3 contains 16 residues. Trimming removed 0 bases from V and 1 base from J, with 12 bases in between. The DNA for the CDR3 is TGTGCCAGCAGCTTAGCAGTAGGGGTTGATAACTATGGCTACACCTTC. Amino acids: CASSLAVGVDNYGYTF.

The CDR3 protein is CASEDRGHGYTF. DNA for the CDR3: TGTGCCAGCGAGGATAGGGGGCATGGCTACACCTTC. V usage is TRBV6-1 and J usage is TRBJ1-2; 7 bases are shared with TRBD1. Trimming at V came to 8 bases and at J to 6 bases, leaving 6 bases not matched to a gene. CDR1 MNHNS and CDR2 SASEGT come from the germline V gene. The CDR3 has 12 amino acids.

CDR3 nucleotides: TGTGCCAGCAGCGTAGAATCGGGGGGCCGCGATGAGCAGTTCTTC. Residues: CASSVESGGRDEQFF. This rearrangement joins TRBV9 to TRBJ2-1, with TRBD2 as a possible D gene (7 bases). V dropped 0 bases and J dropped 8 bases, with 15 bases sitting between them. Germline V CDR1 and CDR2: SGDLS, YYNGEE. This CDR3 has 15 amino acids.

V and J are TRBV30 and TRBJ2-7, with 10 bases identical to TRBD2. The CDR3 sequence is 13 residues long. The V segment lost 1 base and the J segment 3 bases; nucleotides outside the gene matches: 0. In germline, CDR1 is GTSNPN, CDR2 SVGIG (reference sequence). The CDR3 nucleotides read TGTGCCTGGAGTGAGCGGGGGGGCTACGAGCAGTACTTC. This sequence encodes CAWSERGGYEQYF.